These T cell receptor beta chains were read from a single sample in a study of OX40 agonist ivuxolimab in advanced cancers. Only in-frame clones appear in the TCRdb table, and some are missing; sequencing was by immunoSEQ multiplex PCR. Counted here are about 79,000 clones, about nine tenths occurring once; the ten biggest clones make up about 0.54%. The starting material was CD4+ or CD8+ T cells sorted from blood, obtained in a trial of the OX40 agonist ivuxolimab. The origin of the receptors is an adult with an advanced solid tumor such as melanoma, head and neck, liver or kidney cancer. CDR3s include the opening cysteine and the closing phenylalanine or tryptophan. The order of the fields is D gene, clone size, V gene, J gene, CDR3 protein, CDR3 DNA. A D gene is named only where the DNA matches it firmly. Size is stated for part of the rows, as once, few or many counts, or as a class when the clone is expanded.

TRBD2	.	TRBV19	TRBJ2-2	CASSTSGSKSGELFF	TGTGCCAGTAGTACTAGCGGGAGTAAAAGCGGGGAGCTGTTTTTT
TRBD1	.	TRBV10-3	TRBJ1-1	CAISDRQGGTEAFF	TGTGCCATCAGTGATCGACAGGGAGGGACTGAAGCTTTCTTT
TRBD1	once	TRBV25-1	TRBJ1-2	CASSGTGGDYGYTF	TGTGCCAGCAGTGGGACAGGGGGCGACTATGGCTACACCTTC
.	.	TRBV27	TRBJ2-1	CASSHGEVNEQFF	TGTGCCAGCAGCCACGGAGAGGTTAATGAGCAGTTCTTC
.	.	TRBV11-3	TRBJ2-1	CASALGSYNEQFF	TGTGCCTCCGCACTAGGTTCCTACAATGAGCAGTTCTTC
TRBD2	.	TRBV10-3	TRBJ2-3	CAISESNSGEGDTQYF	TGTGCCATCAGTGAGTCCAATAGCGGGGAGGGGGATACGCAGTATTTT
.	.	TRBV30	TRBJ2-1	CAWSVGTSTQFF	TGTGCCTGGAGTGTGGGGACGTCGACGCAGTTCTTC
TRBD2	.	TRBV5-4	TRBJ2-1	CASSPQAGGSSYNEQFF	TGTGCCAGCAGCCCCCAAGCGGGCGGGAGCTCCTACAATGAGCAGTTCTTC
.	.	TRBV7-8	TRBJ2-3	CASSLAPALTDTQYF	TGTGCCAGCAGCTTAGCGCCGGCCCTCACAGATACGCAGTATTTT
.	.	TRBV7-2	TRBJ1-2	CASSPAGGRDYGYTF	TGTGCCAGCAGCCCCGCTGGGGGGCGCGACTATGGCTACACCTTC
TRBD1	.	TRBV5-1	TRBJ2-1	CASSFETGVIDEQFF	TGCGCCAGCAGCTTCGAGACAGGGGTAATCGATGAGCAGTTCTTC
.	.	TRBV21-1	TRBJ2-7	CASSPPSGYEQYF	TGTGCCAGCAGCCCTCCTAGCGGCTACGAGCAGTACTTC
TRBD1	.	TRBV30	TRBJ2-7	CAWSERTGKFYEQYF	TGTGCCTGGAGTGAAAGGACAGGGAAATTCTACGAGCAGTACTTC
TRBD2	.	TRBV11-2	TRBJ2-2	CASSLSAGVGYTGELFF	TGTGCCAGCAGCTTAAGTGCGGGAGTGGGCTACACCGGGGAGCTGTTTTTT
.	.	TRBV11-3	TRBJ2-5	CASSLAGLGTQYF	TGTGCCAGCAGCTTAGCAGGGCTCGGGACCCAGTACTTC
.	once	TRBV18	TRBJ2-2	CASSPRSAGGELFF	TGTGCCAGCTCACCACGATCAGCAGGCGGGGAGCTGTTTTTT